This T cell receptor beta chain is from a study of blood T cell repertoires in COVID-19 (TCRdb year 2020). About the full investigation: The collaborator samples originated in the United States, Italy and Spain and spanned the acute and convalescent phases of COVID-19. The prospective study material was composed of cDNA or gDNA derived from T cells, B-cell-depleted T cells, or PBMCs. Subjects who had been exposed to COVID-19, were actively infected with it, or had recovered from it provided the deeply sampled blood TCRbeta repertoires that made up the dataset. A freely available public database, intended as a resource for researchers studying the immune response to SARS-CoV-2, is where the repertoires were released. Samples came from the ongoing ImmuneRACE study (first 160 participants) plus 1,254 subjects from 6 global collaborators. A de-identified subject ID, COVID-19 status, age in years and sex were almost always included in the sample metadata. HLA class I and class II types, where available, came from metadata supplied by the sample provider rather than from assay-based typing.

With regard to this clone: There is no known antigen for this receptor. No much larger clone exists at a distance of one base, and base qualities are not known.

Whole blood was collected in K2EDTA tubes by collaborating institutions according to the institutions' own protocols. For TCRbeta analysis, collaborators shipped samples as frozen whole blood, isolated PBMCs, or DNA extracted from either of those sample types. What the study reported, not specific to this receptor: The amount of clinical and demographic metadata varied by source and participant and was provided uncurated.

Via the germline V gene, CDR1 is SGHRS and CDR2 YFSETQ. From the cysteine through the phenylalanine, the CDR3 covers 14 amino acids. Kept here is only the CDR3 DNA, which spans 42 bases and is read in frame from base 1. V is pruned by 4 bases and J by 5 bases, leaving 3 bases of the junction without a gene match. TCRbeta CDR3 regions were amplified from genomic DNA by means of the immunoSEQ Assay, a bias-controlled multiplex PCR. The source study handled its data this way. The number of nucleated cells in each sample was estimated by amplification of reference gene primers within the assay. Sequence reads were collapsed and filtered to measure the absolute abundance of every unique TCRbeta CDR3 rearrangement. For each sample, productive Simpson clonality was calculated by taking the square root of Simpson's diversity index across productive rearrangements. The immuneACCESS repertoire file appears here via TCRdb, limited to in-frame rearrangements. These files lack a portion of the clones; in checked studies, under half of the deficit traces to unresolved V genes, and the cause of the others is not known. V, J and clone size were drawn from that table, and D and trimming were deduced from the DNA. Present in this sample are more than 110,000 clones, roughly four fifths of which were seen just once. The ten most abundant clones make up under 6% of the sample.

Recombination linked TRBV5-1 to TRBJ1-1, and 12 junction bases match TRBD1. The TCR sequence derives from a woman aged 80 or older with active or convalescent COVID-19. Material for sequencing was peripheral blood. The DNA sequence is given as TGCGCCAGCAGCGGGGACAGGGGGCCAACTGAAGCTTTCTTT. This codes for CASSGDRGPTEAFF.